The 6 T cell receptor beta chains in this list originate from one sample, sequenced in a study of cytomegalovirus exposure and HLA in healthy donors. In the PCR, 60 Vbeta and 13 Jbeta primers were used. TCRdb's copy holds only in-frame clones and misses some; the assay was immunoSEQ multiplex PCR. This table has under 150,000 clones, under 75% appearing once. The specimen was PBMCs. The receptors originated from a woman in her forties in good health and CMV-seronegative.

The rearrangement uses TRBV18 and TRBJ1-2; perhaps TRBD1 as D (6 bases). The germline V gene encodes CDR1 KGHSH and CDR2 LQKENI. Trimming took 6 bases from V and 0 from J, leaving 14 bases between them. The CDR3 covers 15 residues. Written as DNA, the CDR3 is TGTGCCAGCTCGGTGGACAGCGAGACTAACTATGGCTACACCTTC. Translation: CASSVDSETNYGYTF. The full variable domain, its missing parts supplied by reference TRBV18 and TRBJ1-2, is NAGVMQNPRHLVRRRGQEARLRCSPMKGHSHVYWYRQLPEEGLKFMVYLQKENIIDESGMPKERFSAEFPKEGPSILRIQQVVRGDSAAYFCASSVDSETNYGYTFGSGTRLTVV.

This rearrangement joins TRBV6-5 to TRBJ2-5; D is perhaps TRBD1 (5 bases). This CDR3 is 16 amino acids long. CDR1 and CDR2 (germline): MNHEY, SVGAGI. V lost 0 bases, J lost 3 bases, and 14 bases lay in between. In DNA form, the CDR3 reads TGTGCCAGCAGTTACTCGACCACAGGACCAGAAGAGACCCAGTACTTC. Residues: CASSYSTTGPEETQYF.

V is TRBV11-2 and J is TRBJ2-7, with D tentatively TRBD1 (5 bases). Deletions cut 5 bases from V and 1 base from J, with 9 bases between. The CDR3 is 13 amino acids. Germline V gene sequence: CDR1 SGHAT, CDR2 FQNNGV. DNA of the CDR3: TGTGCCAGCAGCCCCTCAGGGTCCTACGAGCAGTACTTC. Protein sequence: CASSPSGSYEQYF. The full variable domain, its missing parts supplied by reference TRBV11-2 and TRBJ2-7, is EAGVAQSPRYKIIEKRQSVAFWCNPISGHATLYWYQQILGQGPKLLIQFQNNGVVDDSQLPKDRFSAERLKGVDSTLKIQPAKLEDSAVYLCASSPSGSYEQYFGPGTRLTVT.

The chain couples TRBV30 to TRBJ1-6, with 7 bases that match TRBD1. Germline CDR1 reads GTSNPN; CDR2 reads SVGIG (reference sequence). CDR3 length: 17 amino acids. V lost 0 bases, J lost 5 bases, and 10 bases stayed unmatched. The CDR3 region is CAWSVPTGKLHNSPLHF. For the CDR3, the DNA is TGTGCCTGGAGTGTCCCGACAGGGAAGTTGCATAATTCACCCCTCCACTTT. The variable domain in full, completed from reference TRBV30 and TRBJ1-6, reads SQTIHQWPATLVQPVGSPLSLECTVEGTSNPNLYWYRQAAGRGLQLLFYSVGIGQISSEVPQNLSASRPQDRQFILSSKKLLLSDSGFYLCAWSVPTGKLHNSPLHFGNGTRLTVT.

The sample holds one count of this clone. The rearrangement joins TRBV6-1 to TRBJ2-7, with 8 bases aligning to TRBD1. The CDR3 contains 15 residues. Per germline, CDR1 MNHNS and CDR2 SASEGT. The trim removed 1 base at V and 5 bases at J, leaving 7 bases unmatched. The CDR3 DNA sequence: TGTGCCAGCAGTGAAGGGACAGGGTTTGATCACGAGCAGTACTTC. Translation gives CASSEGTGFDHEQYF.

The V and J genes are TRBV6-6 and TRBJ2-3, with TRBD2 matching 8 bases. V gave up 5 bases and J gave up 0 bases; unmatched junction bases: 4. The CDR3 extends over 15 amino acids. Germline V gives CDR1 MNHNY, CDR2 SVGAGI (reference sequence). CDR3 residues: CASSRTSGSTDTQYF. CDR3 in DNA: TGTGCCAGCAGTAGAACTAGCGGTAGCACAGATACGCAGTATTTT.